The 30 T cell receptor beta chains below were found in one sample sequenced in a study of beta chain features in type 1 diabetes. Isolated RNA was reverse transcribed in full, so expressed TCRB transcripts were sequenced. Assay used: immunoSEQ multiplex PCR; TCRdb lists only in-frame clones, some missing. This repertoire shows just under 150,000 clones, 10% found once; its top ten account for roughly 1.4%. Sequencing was done on a sample of naive CD4+ T cells from blood. The receptor source for this set is a man aged 18 to 29 in good health.

This clone came up a few times. This chain links TRBV7-6 with TRBJ2-5; D perhaps matches TRBD1 (5 bases). Per the germline V gene, CDR1 is SGHVS and CDR2 is FNYEAQ. CDR3 length: 12 amino acids. Trimming pared 4 bases from V and 5 bases from J, leaving 8 bases between. The CDR3, as DNA: TGTGCCAGCAGCTCCAGGGTCGAGACCCAGTACTTC. Its translation is CASSSRVETQYF.

The chain carries TRBV30 and TRBJ1-2; D gene ambiguous. V was shortened by 3 bases and J by 6 bases, with 14 bases between the two germline ends. Germline CDR1 GTSNPN, CDR2 SVGIG (reference sequence). CDR3 length equals 13 residues. The CDR3 protein is CAWSDEGKDGYTF. In DNA, the CDR3 is TGTGCCTGGAGCGACGAGGGAAAGGATGGCTACACCTTC.

The V and J genes are TRBV28 and TRBJ2-7, with D tentatively TRBD1 (6 bases). The length of the CDR3 is 15 residues. With 6 bases removed from V and 4 bases from J, the gap between germline ends came to 19 bases. Germline V gene lookup returns CDR1 MDHEN and CDR2 SYDVKM. CDR3 sequence: CASSESARGSYEQYF. The CDR3 nucleotides read TGTGCCAGCAGCGAAAGCGCCAGGGGTTCGTACGAGCAGTACTTC.

This clone showed up just a few times. V and J are TRBV6-1 and TRBJ1-2; possibly TRBD1 for D (6 bases). The V end was cut by 5 bases, the J end by 0 bases, with 13 bases between. Germline loops: CDR1 MNHNS, CDR2 SASEGT. The CDR3 has 15 residues. The CDR3 nucleotides are TGTGCCAGCAGTTCCGGACAGCCTCCTAACTATGGCTACACCTTC. Residues: CASSSGQPPNYGYTF.

The chain recombines TRBV25-1 with TRBJ2-1; TRBD2 matches at 7 bases. J gave up 1 base and V 4 bases, and 4 bases lay outside the gene matches. CDR1 MGHDK and CDR2 SYGVNS come from the germline V gene. CDR3 length equals 15 residues. The CDR3 spells CASSAPSGSYNEQFF. The CDR3 DNA reads as TGTGCCAGCAGTGCCCCTAGCGGTTCCTACAATGAGCAGTTCTTC.

This clone was counted between two and nine times. The chain combines TRBV30 with TRBJ2-7; 7 bases are shared with TRBD1. Trimming cost V 5 bases and J 3 bases; bases outside gene matches: 1. The germline V gene has CDR1 GTSNPN and CDR2 SVGIG (reference sequence). The CDR3 sequence is 11 residues long. The CDR3 DNA is TGTGCCTGGCAGGGGGTCTACGAGCAGTACTTC. Its protein product is CAWQGVYEQYF.

The genes are TRBV4-2 and TRBJ2-3; the match to TRBD2 covers 9 bases. The CDR3 spans 14 residues. Losses at the gene ends were 6 bases for V and 6 bases for J; bases not matched to a gene: 7. Germline CDR1 and CDR2: LGHNA and YNFKEQ. In nucleotides, the CDR3 is TGTGCCAGCAGACCAGCGGGGGGAGGGGATACGCAGTATTTT. Translated, it gives CASRPAGGGDTQYF.

This clone was observed a handful of times. The chain links TRBV23-1 to TRBJ2-3; tentative D call: TRBD1 (5 bases). TRBV23-1 is an open reading frame whose function is uncertain. The CDR3 is 18 amino acids. V lost 6 bases and J 3 bases, leaving 25 bases between the germline ends. The CDR3 DNA reads as TGCGCCAGCAGAAACCAGGGTTTTGTCTCAACACGGACAGATACGCAGTATTTT. It is translated as CASRNQGFVSTRTDTQYF.

The chain couples TRBV7-3 to TRBJ2-7, with TRBD2 identical over 12 bases. V gave up 2 bases and J gave up 4 bases; unmatched junction bases: 9. Germline V gene sequence: CDR1 SGHTA, CDR2 FQGTGA. The CDR3 is 17 residues long. CDR3 in amino acids: CASSLYGTSGGPYEQYF. CDR3 sequence (DNA): TGTGCCAGCAGCTTATATGGAACTAGCGGGGGGCCTTACGAGCAGTACTTC.

This clone has more than one count but fewer than ten. The chain uses TRBV14 and TRBJ1-1; 7 nucleotides align to TRBD1. CDR1 and CDR2 from the germline V gene are SGHDN and FVKESK. The CDR3 covers 15 residues. Trimming cost V 2 bases and J 0 bases; bases outside gene matches: 3. CDR3 in amino acids: CASSQLQGLNTEAFF. CDR3 in DNA: TGTGCCAGCAGCCAACTACAGGGGTTGAACACTGAAGCTTTCTTT.

The V call is TRBV2, the J call TRBJ1-4; TRBD1 is a possible D gene (5 bases). The CDR3 is 14 amino acids. Germline assignment: CDR1 SNHLY and CDR2 FYNNEI. The germline V and J ends were trimmed by 3 bases and 2 bases, with 7 bases remaining between them. CDR3 nucleotides: TGTGCCAGCAGTGACCACAGGACTAATGAAAAACTGTTTTTT. Its protein product is CASSDHRTNEKLFF.

Of note for this clone: At one boundary the junction diverges from the germline segment, which might be a read error. The chain combines TRBV19 with TRBJ1-2; 8 bases are shared with TRBD1. The CDR3 spans 12 residues. The germline CDR1 and CDR2 sequences are LNHDA and SQIVND (reference sequence). The CDR3 nucleotides are TGTGCCAGTAGAGCGACAGGGGCCCCGCACTCCTTC. Amino acid sequence: CASRATGAPHSF.

This clone showed up just a few times. The chain carries TRBV7-2 and TRBJ2-3; D uncertain. With 5 bases removed from V and 0 bases from J, the gap between germline ends came to 9 bases. CDR3 length: 14 amino acids. CDR1 SGHTA and CDR2 FQGNSA come from the germline V gene. The CDR3 DNA is TGTGCCAGCAGCCTAAGAACTAGCACAGATACGCAGTATTTT. This gives the protein CASSLRTSTDTQYF.

CDR3 sequence (DNA): TGTGCCAGCAGGACGACTTGGGAGGGAAACTATGGCTACACCTTC. Its translation: CASRTTWEGNYGYTF. This chain links TRBV6-5 with TRBJ1-2; no firm D call. Per the germline V gene, CDR1 is MNHEY and CDR2 is SVGAGI. V lost 6 bases and J lost 2, with 16 bases in between. The CDR3 has 15 amino acids.

The chain couples TRBV11-2 to TRBJ1-5; no reliable D call. Germline CDR1 SGHAT, CDR2 FQNNGV. The CDR3 loop spans 12 amino acids. With 3 bases removed from V and 3 bases from J, the gap between germline ends came to 3 bases. The CDR3 nucleotides are TGTGCCAGCAGCTTGTACAATCAGCCCCAGCATTTT. Encoded protein: CASSLYNQPQHF.

Ten or more counts support this clone. The CDR3: CASGAPSFGEQFF. As DNA, the CDR3 is TGTGCCAGCGGCGCCCCTAGCTTCGGTGAGCAGTTCTTC. The gene calls are TRBV7-6 and TRBJ2-1; tentative D call: TRBD2 (5 bases). CDR3 size: 13 residues. Per germline, CDR1 SGHVS and CDR2 FNYEAQ. Between the trimmed V and J ends, which lost 8 bases and 9 bases, there was a span of 17 bases.

In its sample, this clone was seen a few times. The CDR3 is CASSPGRSGNTIYF. Written as DNA, the CDR3 is TGTGCCAGCAGCCCAGGGAGGTCTGGAAACACCATATATTTT. The rearrangement joins TRBV11-2 to TRBJ1-3, with D maybe TRBD1 (5 bases). The germline gives CDR1 SGHAT, CDR2 FQNNGV. V was clipped by 5 bases and J by 1 base, with 9 bases between them. CDR3 length: 14 residues.

The chain links TRBV7-8 to TRBJ2-3; 8 bases agree with TRBD2. V shed 2 bases and J 3 bases; nucleotides not matched to a gene: 10. Germline CDR1 is SGHVS and CDR2 is FQNEAQ. This CDR3 has 17 residues. The CDR3 spells CASSLSLYSGGTDTQYF. As DNA, the CDR3 is TGTGCCAGCAGCTTATCCCTTTACAGCGGGGGAACAGATACGCAGTATTTT.

In its sample, this clone was seen a few times. The CDR3 bases are TGTGCCAGTATGGAGGGAGGGGGCTCCTACAATGAGCAGTTCTTC. This encodes CASMEGGGSYNEQFF. The J gene is TRBJ2-1, the V gene TRBV19, with a weak D call TRBD2 (7 bases). Deletions cut 7 bases from V and 0 bases from J, with 13 bases between. The CDR3 is 15 amino acids. Germline CDR1 LNHDA, CDR2 SQIVND (reference sequence).

The chain carries TRBV6-5 and TRBJ2-1, with TRBD1 identical over 8 bases. This CDR3 has 15 amino acids. CDR1 is MNHEY and CDR2 is SVGAGI in the germline V gene. V was pared by 5 bases and J by 8 bases, with 11 bases of the junction left unmatched. The CDR3: CASSSSWTGLHEQFF. The CDR3 coding sequence is TGTGCCAGCAGTAGCTCTTGGACAGGGCTCCATGAGCAGTTCTTC.

The table lists this clone with a few counts. The chain has TRBV5-1 and TRBJ1-3; 7 nucleotides align to TRBD1. V shed 4 bases, J shed 2 bases, and the junction held 3 bases outside the gene matches. The CDR3 loop spans 14 amino acids. Germline values: CDR1 SGHRS, CDR2 YFSETQ. The CDR3 nucleotides read TGCGCCAGCAGCACGACAGGGCCTGGAAACACCATATATTTT. It is translated as CASSTTGPGNTIYF.

CDR3 in amino acids: CASSSRRGAGTDTQYF. CDR3 DNA: TGTGCCAGCAGCTCCCGTCGGGGGGCTGGGACAGATACGCAGTATTTT. V is TRBV5-8 and J is TRBJ2-3; weak D call: TRBD2 (7 bases). The CDR3 covers 16 residues. Trimming shortened V by 3 bases and J by 3 bases, and 17 bases separated the two germline ends. Per germline, CDR1 SGHTS and CDR2 YDEGEE. The variable domain in full, completed from reference TRBV5-8 and TRBJ2-3, reads EAGVTQSPTHLIKTRGQQATLRCSPISGHTSVYWYQQALGLGLQFLLWYDEGEERNRGNFPPRFSGRQFPNYSSELNVNALELEDSALYLCASSSRRGAGTDTQYFGPGTRLTVL.

This clone was detected a few times. The chain joins TRBV27 to TRBJ1-6, with a tentative D call TRBD1 (6 bases). Trimming cost V 5 bases and J 7 bases, with 18 bases left between them. Germline CDR1 and CDR2: MNHEY and SMNVEV (reference sequence). The CDR3 length is 16 residues. This chain's CDR3 is CASSIRGGVGNSPLHF. CDR3 DNA sequence: TGTGCCAGCAGTATTAGGGGGGGCGTCGGGAATTCACCCCTCCACTTT.

This rearrangement joins TRBV28 to TRBJ1-2; TRBD1 agrees at 9 bases. Germline CDR1 is MDHEN and CDR2 is SYDVKM. Unmatched junction bases numbered 7, after V lost 7 bases and J lost 7 bases. The CDR3 consists of 13 residues. CDR3 amino acids: CASIYRGHGGYTF. The CDR3 nucleotides read TGTGCCAGCATCTACAGGGGGCATGGTGGCTACACCTTC.

The V gene is TRBV7-8, the J gene TRBJ1-2; TRBD1 matches 12 bases. The V segment lost 0 bases and the J segment 7 bases; nucleotides outside the gene matches: 3. From germline, CDR1 is SGHVS and CDR2 FQNEAQ. This CDR3 comprises 15 residues. DNA for the CDR3: TGTGCCAGCAGCTTAGCGGGACAGGGGGCCGGTGGCTACACCTTC. Its translation is CASSLAGQGAGGYTF.

Only a few counts were recorded for this clone. The chain couples TRBV21-1 to TRBJ2-3; the DNA was not used to check the table's D call, TRBD2. TRBV21-1 is annotated as a pseudogene. This CDR3 is 18 amino acids long. The chain's CDR3 is CASSKEASGGANVDTQYF. Here the CDR3 DNA reads TGTGCCAGCAGCAAAGAGGCTAGCGGGGGGGCCAATGTAGATACGCAGTATTTT.

This clone was observed many times. The rearrangement links TRBV7-2 to TRBJ2-7; the D gene is possibly TRBD1 (6 bases). V lost 4 bases and J 3 bases, leaving 10 bases between the germline ends. The length of the CDR3 is 13 residues. Germline CDR1 is SGHTA and CDR2 is FQGNSA. The CDR3 sequence: CASSYRDNYEQYF. The CDR3 region has the DNA TGTGCCAGCAGCTACCGGGACAACTACGAGCAGTACTTC.

This clone has only a few counts. The rearrangement links TRBV5-6 to TRBJ1-1; 12 positions agree with TRBD1. CDR3 size: 17 residues. V dropped 0 bases and J dropped 4; count of bases not matched to a gene: 7. Germline CDR1 reads SGHDT; CDR2 reads YYEEEE. This CDR3 reads CASSLVGTGGAFTEAFF. The DNA for the CDR3 is TGTGCCAGCAGCTTGGTAGGGACAGGGGGCGCTTTCACTGAAGCTTTCTTT.

A few counts support this clone. The genes are TRBV19 and TRBJ1-1, with 9 bases identical to TRBD1. V dropped 3 bases and J dropped 4; count of bases not matched to a gene: 6. The CDR3 covers 15 residues. Germline values: CDR1 LNHDA, CDR2 SQIVND (reference sequence). For the CDR3, the DNA is TGTGCCAGTAGTATCCCGGGACAGGGAGGCACTGAAGCTTTCTTT. Protein sequence: CASSIPGQGGTEAFF.

This chain joins TRBV6-5 and TRBJ2-4, with 7 bases fitting TRBD1. The CDR3 contains 13 residues. The V gene's germline CDR1 is MNHEY and CDR2 SVGAGI. The ends lost 9 bases at V and 3 bases at J; junction bases unmatched: 5. The CDR3 loop is CASNRGLKNIQYF. The CDR3 nucleotides read TGTGCCAGTAACAGGGGTCTCAAAAACATTCAGTACTTC.